A selection of T cell receptor beta chains follows, all from one sample in a study of glioma-infiltrating T cells. TCRdb used MiXCR to reprocess the multiplex PCR reads, holding one entry per CDR3 protein. This table holds approximately 190,000 distinct CDR3 sequences, about 32% found once. Sequenced input: glioma tissue, nonneoplastic brain tissue, or PBMCs (not recorded which). These receptor sequences come from a human donor with low-grade glioma or glioblastoma, undergoing nonglioma brain surgery, or in good health (not recorded which). CDR3s include the opening cysteine and the closing phenylalanine or tryptophan. A D gene is named only where the DNA matches it firmly. Only some rows state a clone size, as once, few, many or a class for expanded clones.

d_gene	abundance	v_gene	j_gene	CDR3nt	CDR3aa
TRBD2	many	TRBV15	TRBJ2-3	TGTGCCACCAGCAGGAATGGGGGGACTAGCGGGAGTCCCACAGATACGCAGTATTTT	CATSRNGGTSGSPTDTQYF
-	few	TRBV4-1	TRBJ2-2	TGCGCCAGCAGCCCAGGGGGGACGGACACCGGGGAGCTGTTTTTT	CASSPGGTDTGELFF
TRBD2	-	TRBV19	TRBJ2-1	TGTGCCAGTAGTACCCAAGCGGGAGGGCCTTTGAATGAGCAGTTCTTC	CASSTQAGGPLNEQFF
TRBD2	few	TRBV5-1	TRBJ2-1	TGCGCCAGCAGCTCATCCCCGGGACTAGCGGGGCATAGCTCCTACAATGAGCAGTTCTTC	CASSSSPGLAGHSSYNEQFF
TRBD2	many	TRBV6-1	TRBJ2-3	TGTGCCAGCAGTTTCATTCGGACTAGTGGCACAGATACGCAGTATTTT	CASSFIRTSGTDTQYF
-	many	TRBV7-2	TRBJ2-5	TGTGCCAGCAGCCGGGGGGCCCCGGAGACCCAGTACTTC	CASSRGAPETQYF
TRBD1	many	TRBV28	TRBJ1-2	TGTGCCAGCAGTACCGGGGACAGCCCGCATGGCTACACCTTC	CASSTGDSPHGYTF
TRBD1	many	TRBV27	TRBJ1-2	TGTGCCAGCAGTCCCGGAAACAGGGGTGGCTACACCTTC	CASSPGNRGGYTF
TRBD2	-	TRBV10-3	TRBJ2-3	TGTGCCATCGGGGGAGGTGGGAGGGCCGCCGGAGATACGCAGTATTTT	CAIGGGGRAAGDTQYF
TRBD1	-	TRBV27	TRBJ1-5	TGTGCCAGCGCCTCGTACAGGGGGGGGGACCAGCGCCAGCATTTT	CASASYRGGDQRQHF
-	few	TRBV9	TRBJ2-2	TGTGCCAGCGGTGACAAGAACACCGGGGAGCTGTTTTTT	CASGDKNTGELFF
TRBD1	many	TRBV3-1	TRBJ1-2	TGTGCCAGTAACACAGGGGATACTAACTATGGCTACACCTTC	CASNTGDTNYGYTF
-	few	TRBV11-2	TRBJ2-7	TGTGCCAGCAGCCCCGATGCCCGGAGGGTAACCTACGAGCAGTACTTC	CASSPDARRVTYEQYF
TRBD2	many	TRBV19	TRBJ2-7	TGTGCCAGTAGCGGACAGCAAGCGGGGGTCTACGAGCAGTACTTC	CASSGQQAGVYEQYF
-	few	TRBV18	TRBJ2-5	TGTGCCAGCTCACGCCCCCCTGGCTCCCAAGAGACCCAGTACTTC	CASSRPPGSQETQYF
-	many	TRBV2	TRBJ2-1	TGTGCCAGCAGTGCCTTGGCCGGGGGAAATGAGCAGTTCTTC	CASSALAGGNEQFF
TRBD2	few	TRBV5-1	TRBJ2-3	TGCGCCAGCAGCTTGGTCGGTAGCGGGAGCCCAGATACGCAGTATTTT	CASSLVGSGSPDTQYF
-	many	TRBV18	TRBJ1-5	TGTGCCAGCTCGAAACAGGAAAATCAGCCCCAGCATTTT	CASSKQENQPQHF
-	-	TRBV9	TRBJ1-3	TGTGCCAGCAGCTTAACATCGGGGTTCTCTGGAAACACCATATATTTT	CASSLTSGFSGNTIYF
-	-	TRBV29-1	TRBJ2-7	TGCAGCGTTTCCGGGTCCAAGAACTACGAGCAGTACTTC	CSVSGSKNYEQYF
-	many	TRBV20-1	TRBJ1-1	TGCAGTGCTAGTACGGTGAACACTGAAGCTTTCTTT	CSASTVNTEAFF
-	-	TRBV2	TRBJ2-1	TGTGCCAGCAACCCACTTTCCTACGAGCAGTTCTTC	CASNPLSYEQFF
-	many	TRBV7-3	TRBJ2-5	TGTGCCAGCAGGGAGGAGGACCGGTTCCAAGAGACCCAGTACTTC	CASREEDRFQETQYF
-	few	TRBV2	TRBJ2-1	TGTGCCAGCAGTGCGCTCGTGTACAATGAGCAGTTCTTC	CASSALVYNEQFF
-	-	TRBV5-8	TRBJ2-6	TGTGCCAGCAGCCTTCTAAAAGGGGCGATCTCTGGGGCCAACGTCCTGACTTTC	CASSLLKGAISGANVLTF
-	-	TRBV6-1	TRBJ2-7	TGTGCCAGCAGTTTAGCTCTTCAAGGGGATGAGCAGTACTTC	CASSLALQGDEQYF
-	many	TRBV7-2	TRBJ2-7	TGTGCCAGCAGCTTCCCCGGGGGTTCCTACGAGCAGTACTTC	CASSFPGGSYEQYF
-	many	TRBV19	TRBJ2-3	TGTGCCAGTAGTATGGAGAGACGCACAGATACGCAGTATTTT	CASSMERRTDTQYF
TRBD2	many	TRBV20-1	TRBJ2-7	TGCAGTGCGAGAGAGACTAGCGGGAGGGCCAAGTACGAGCAGTACTTC	CSARETSGRAKYEQYF
-	once	TRBV5-1	TRBJ1-2	TGCGCCAGCAGCTTGGATCGGCAGGGGAAGGACTACACCTTC	CASSLDRQGKDYTF